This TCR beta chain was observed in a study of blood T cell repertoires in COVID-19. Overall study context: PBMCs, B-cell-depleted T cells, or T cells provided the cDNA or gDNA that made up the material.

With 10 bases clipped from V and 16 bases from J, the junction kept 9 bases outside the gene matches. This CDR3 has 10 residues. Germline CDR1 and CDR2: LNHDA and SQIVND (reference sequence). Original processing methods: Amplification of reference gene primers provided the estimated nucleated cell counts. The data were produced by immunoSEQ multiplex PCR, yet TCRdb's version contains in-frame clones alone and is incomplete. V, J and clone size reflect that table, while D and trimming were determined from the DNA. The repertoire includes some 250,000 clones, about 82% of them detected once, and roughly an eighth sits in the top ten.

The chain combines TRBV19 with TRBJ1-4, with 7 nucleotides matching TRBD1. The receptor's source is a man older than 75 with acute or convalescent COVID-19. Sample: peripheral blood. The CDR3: CATSLGQQFF. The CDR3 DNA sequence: TGTGCCACTTCCCTGGGACAGCAGTTTTTT.